The clone carrying this TCR beta chain was observed many times. What it binds is unknown. The library targeted TCRbeta and was prepared with unique molecular identifiers. TCRdb passed the PCR reads through MiXCR, listing each CDR3 protein once. This sample carries roughly 30,000 distinct CDR3 sequences, under 6.5% of them seen once, and the ten largest clones take roughly 30%. The V end lost 8 bases, the J end lost 5 bases, and 10 bases lay between the germline ends. This CDR3 comprises 12 residues. The germline gives CDR1 MNHEY, CDR2 SVGAGI. The data originate from a study of T-cell reconstitution after alpha-beta-depleted transplantation in children. Whole-study results and caveats: At day 60, the high TCRbeta diversity found in some patients originated from recipient T cells and thymic progenitors that had survived. At one year after transplant, newly produced T cells mostly accounted for T-cell counts and diversity. At around two months after transplant, the alpha-beta T cells were reportedly derived from several hundred expanded clones that came from non-depleted graft cells.

The chain joins TRBV6-5 to TRBJ1-5, with D possibly matching TRBD1 (5 bases). Sequencing used peripheral blood, obtained 60 days after TCRalphabeta/CD19-depleted stem cell transplant. This clonotype was obtained from a child under two years old who had a stem cell transplant for acute myeloid leukemia, so the T cells may come from the graft donor. The CDR3 loop is CASHGGYQPQHF. The CDR3 DNA reads as TGTGCCAGCCACGGGGGGTATCAGCCCCAGCATTTT.